Below are 17 T cell receptor beta chains sequenced from a single sample in a study of CD8 T cells in ankylosing spondylitis. TCRdb analysed the 5' RACE reads with MiXCR anew, one entry per CDR3 protein. The sample holds 250,000 to 400,000 distinct CDR3 sequences, 11% seen once. Sequences were obtained from blood, either unsorted or a sorted T cell fraction (not recorded which). These receptors came from a female donor with ankylosing spondylitis or in good health (not recorded which).

In this sample, this clonotype turned up a few times. The rearrangement joins TRBV2 to TRBJ2-7; 8 nucleotides line up with TRBD1. The length of the CDR3 is 14 residues. The V gene's germline CDR1 is SNHLY and CDR2 FYNNEI. Trimming removed 2 bases from V and 6 bases from J; junction bases left unmatched: 6. CDR3 bases: TGTGCCAGCAGTGAAAACAGGGGGGTAGGCGAGCAGTACTTC. Its translation: CASSENRGVGEQYF.

Concerning this clonotype: A single base separates this from a much larger clone, so it may be a read error. The J gene is TRBJ2-2, the V gene TRBV24-1; 8 nucleotides agree with TRBD1. The CDR3 spans 17 residues. Germline lookup yields CDR1 KGHDR and CDR2 SFDVKD. CDR3 DNA sequence: TGTGCCACCAGTGACCCGGGGACAGGTTCGAACATCGGGGAGCTGTTTTTT. This translates into CATSDPGTGSNIGELFF.

The V and J genes are TRBV5-6 and TRBJ2-7; TRBD1 matches 9 bases. The germline V gene has CDR1 SGHDT and CDR2 YYEEEE. Trimming cost V 4 bases and J 3 bases; bases outside gene matches: 11. This CDR3 has 16 amino acids. The CDR3 sequence: CASSRLAGTGNYEQYF. Here the CDR3 DNA reads TGTGCCAGCAGCCGATTAGCCGGGACAGGGAACTACGAGCAGTACTTC.

This clonotype appeared many times. The chain uses TRBV20-1 and TRBJ1-1; D remains unclear. This CDR3 has 13 residues. Germline V gives CDR1 DFQATT, CDR2 SNEGSKA (reference sequence). V was trimmed by 1 base and J by 3 bases, leaving 9 bases between them. In DNA, the CDR3 is TGCAGTGCTAGAGGTACCACTTACACTGAAGCTTTCTTT. Translated: CSARGTTYTEAFF.

At least ten counts were recorded for this clonotype. The rearrangement links TRBV6-5 to TRBJ2-7; 12 bases align to TRBD1. In germline, CDR1 is MNHEY, CDR2 SVGAGI. The CDR3 extends over 15 amino acids. V dropped 2 bases and J dropped 7; count of bases not matched to a gene: 6. CDR3 amino acids: CASSYPGQGAWEQYF. Written as DNA, the CDR3 is TGTGCCAGCAGTTACCCGGGACAGGGGGCTTGGGAGCAGTACTTC.

This clonotype has ten or more counts. This chain joins TRBV6-1 and TRBJ2-3; a weak D match, TRBD2 (5 bases). Per germline, CDR1 MNHNS and CDR2 SASEGT. The CDR3 has 13 residues. Trimming shortened V by 6 bases and J by 3 bases, and 10 bases separated the two germline ends. Here the CDR3 reads CASRRAGTDTQYF. The CDR3, as DNA: TGTGCCAGCAGGAGGGCCGGGACAGATACGCAGTATTTT.

V usage is TRBV7-9 and J usage is TRBJ2-4; weak D call: TRBD1 (5 bases). Germline-derived CDR1 and CDR2 are SEHNR and FQNEAQ (reference sequence). This CDR3 has 17 amino acids. Trimming shortened V by 3 bases and J by 0 bases, and 15 bases separated the two germline ends. The CDR3 protein is CASSFSRGAEAKNIQYF. The CDR3 coding sequence is TGTGCCAGCAGCTTTTCTAGGGGCGCGGAAGCCAAAAACATTCAGTACTTC. Full variable domain (missing parts from reference TRBV7-9 and TRBJ2-4): DTGVSQNPRHKITKRGQNVTFRCDPISEHNRLYWYRQTLGQGPEFLTYFQNEAQLEKSRLLSDRFSAERPKGSFSTLEIQRTEQGDSAMYLCASSFSRGAEAKNIQYFGAGTRLSVL.

Ten or more counts support this clonotype. The chain employs TRBV6-5 and TRBJ2-2; D unclear. From germline, CDR1 is MNHEY and CDR2 SVGAGI. CDR3 length: 13 amino acids. Trimming removed 0 bases at V and 4 bases at J, with 3 bases between. CDR3 protein: CASSYSGTGELFF. The CDR3 nucleotides are TGTGCCAGCAGTTACTCGGGCACCGGGGAGCTGTTTTTT.

This clonotype has a count of ten or more. The chain joins TRBV5-1 to TRBJ2-7, with D unresolved. The V gene's germline CDR1 is SGHRS and CDR2 YFSETQ. V lost 4 bases and J 0 bases, leaving 11 bases between the germline ends. This CDR3 has 14 amino acids. The chain's CDR3 is CASSLVESSYEQYF. The CDR3, as DNA: TGCGCCAGCAGCCTGGTGGAGAGCTCCTACGAGCAGTACTTC. The entire variable domain, with the rest obtained from reference TRBV5-1 and TRBJ2-7, is as follows: KAGVTQTPRYLIKTRGQQVTLSCSPISGHRSVSWYQQTPGQGLQFLFEYFSETQRNKGNFPGRFSGRQFSNSRSEMNVSTLELGDSALYLCASSLVESSYEQYFGPGTRLTVT.

This clonotype was detected many times. V is TRBV5-1 and J is TRBJ2-5; possibly TRBD2 for D (5 bases). Deletions cut 7 bases from V and 5 bases from J, with 15 bases between. The CDR3 loop spans 13 amino acids. Germline values: CDR1 SGHRS, CDR2 YFSETQ. This CDR3 is CASLTAGPETQYF. The CDR3 DNA sequence: TGCGCCAGCCTAACCGCGGGCCCGGAGACCCAGTACTTC.

The rearrangement uses TRBV30 and TRBJ1-1; the match to TRBD1 covers 8 bases. Germline V gene lookup returns CDR1 GTSNPN and CDR2 SVGIG (reference sequence). Trimming removed 4 bases from V and 6 bases from J; junction bases left unmatched: 7. The CDR3 sequence is 13 residues long. The DNA for the CDR3 is TGTGCCTGGAATGGACAGGGAATCTCTGAAGCTTTCTTT. Protein product: CAWNGQGISEAFF.

Points on this clonotype: This likely traces to a read error, being one base from a far larger clone. The genes are TRBV6-6 and TRBJ2-7; no clear D. CDR3 length equals 11 residues. The germline CDR1 and CDR2 sequences are MNHNY and SVGAGI (reference sequence). The ends were cut back, 6 bases at V and 0 bases at J, with 3 bases in the middle. CDR3 bases: TGTGCCAGCAGGTTCTCCTACGAGCAGTACTTC. Translation gives CASRFSYEQYF.

Only a few counts were recorded for this clonotype. The genes are TRBV29-1 and TRBJ2-7; D gene ambiguous. The length of the CDR3 is 11 residues. Trimming left V 0 bases short and J 10 bases short, with 10 bases between. Germline CDR1 SQVTM, CDR2 ANQGSEA. The CDR3 region is CSVEDYSVQYF. Here the CDR3 DNA reads TGCAGCGTTGAAGACTATAGTGTTCAGTACTTC.

In this sample, this clonotype turned up a few times. The chain is built from TRBV4-1 and TRBJ2-1, with 11 bases matching TRBD2. The junction had 8 bases not matched to a gene; V was cut back by 0 bases and J by 4 bases. CDR3 length equals 18 residues. Germline V gene lookup returns CDR1 MGHRA and CDR2 YSYEKL. CDR3: CASSQEFGGLAVYNEQFF. In nucleotides, the CDR3 is TGCGCCAGCAGCCAAGAGTTTGGGGGACTAGCGGTTTACAATGAGCAGTTCTTC.

This chain connects TRBV30 to TRBJ2-3; D perhaps matches TRBD2 (5 bases). Germline CDR1 and CDR2: GTSNPN and SVGIG (reference sequence). The CDR3 spans 15 residues. Trimming pared 3 bases from V and 2 bases from J, leaving 15 bases between. The CDR3 spells CAWSKRGFPTDTQYF. In DNA form, the CDR3 reads TGTGCCTGGAGCAAACGGGGATTTCCCACAGATACGCAGTATTTT.

This chain's CDR3 is CAWNALNTEAFF. CDR3 DNA: TGTGCCTGGAACGCATTGAACACTGAAGCTTTCTTT. The chain combines TRBV30 with TRBJ1-1; D gene uncertain. Germline CDR1 GTSNPN, CDR2 SVGIG (reference sequence). Trimming took off 4 bases at V and 0 bases at J, with 6 bases between the two ends. The CDR3 runs to 12 residues.

The chain uses TRBV18 and TRBJ2-5; D is unresolved. CDR1 is KGHSH, CDR2 LQKENI, per germline. Trimming left V 4 bases short and J 7 bases short, with 16 bases between. CDR3 length: 14 amino acids. DNA for the CDR3: TGTGCCAGCTCACTCAAATCGGCAGAAGGGACCCAGTACTTC. Its translation: CASSLKSAEGTQYF.